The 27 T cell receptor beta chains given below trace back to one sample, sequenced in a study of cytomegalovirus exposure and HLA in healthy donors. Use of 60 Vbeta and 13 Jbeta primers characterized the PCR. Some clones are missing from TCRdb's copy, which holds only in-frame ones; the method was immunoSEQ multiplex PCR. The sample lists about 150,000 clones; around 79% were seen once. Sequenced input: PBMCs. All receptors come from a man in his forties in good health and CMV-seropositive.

The CDR3 sequence: CSVEKYGGDYGYTF. For the CDR3, the DNA is TGCAGCGTTGAGAAATACGGGGGGGACTATGGCTACACCTTC. The chain carries TRBV29-1 and TRBJ1-2, with D possibly TRBD1 on 5 matching bases. Germline V gene sequence: CDR1 SQVTM, CDR2 ANQGSEA. This CDR3 comprises 14 residues. Trimming left V 3 bases short and J 3 bases short, with 14 bases between.

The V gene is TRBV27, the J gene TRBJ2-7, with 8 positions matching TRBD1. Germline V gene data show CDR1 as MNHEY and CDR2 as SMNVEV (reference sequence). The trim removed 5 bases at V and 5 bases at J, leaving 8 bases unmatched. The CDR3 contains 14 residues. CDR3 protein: CASSTRQGRHEQYF. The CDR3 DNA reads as TGTGCCAGCAGTACCCGACAGGGGCGTCACGAGCAGTACTTC.

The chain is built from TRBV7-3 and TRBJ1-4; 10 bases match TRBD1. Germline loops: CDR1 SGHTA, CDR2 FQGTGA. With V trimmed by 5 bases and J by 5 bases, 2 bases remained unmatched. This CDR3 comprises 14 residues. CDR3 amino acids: CASSRGQGNEKLFF. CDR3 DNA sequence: TGTGCCAGCAGCCGGGGACAGGGGAATGAAAAACTGTTTTTT.

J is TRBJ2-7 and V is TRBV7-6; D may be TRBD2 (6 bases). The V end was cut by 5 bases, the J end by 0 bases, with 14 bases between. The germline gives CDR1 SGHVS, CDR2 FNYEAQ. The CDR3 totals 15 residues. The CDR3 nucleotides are TGTGCCAGCAGCCCCTATAGCGGCACCTCCTACGAGCAGTACTTC. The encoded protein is CASSPYSGTSYEQYF.

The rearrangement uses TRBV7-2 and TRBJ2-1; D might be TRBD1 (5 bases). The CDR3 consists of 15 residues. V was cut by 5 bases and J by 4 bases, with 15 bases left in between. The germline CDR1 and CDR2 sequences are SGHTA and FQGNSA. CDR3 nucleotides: TGTGCCAGCAGCAACCAGGGTGGCACTTACAATGAGCAGTTCTTC. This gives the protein CASSNQGGTYNEQFF.

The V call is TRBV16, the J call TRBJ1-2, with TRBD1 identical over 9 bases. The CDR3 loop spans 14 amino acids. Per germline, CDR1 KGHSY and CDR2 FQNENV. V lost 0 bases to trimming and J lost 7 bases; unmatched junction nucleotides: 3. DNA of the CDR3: TGTGCCAGCAGCCAATCAGGGACAGGGACTGGCTACACCTTC. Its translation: CASSQSGTGTGYTF.

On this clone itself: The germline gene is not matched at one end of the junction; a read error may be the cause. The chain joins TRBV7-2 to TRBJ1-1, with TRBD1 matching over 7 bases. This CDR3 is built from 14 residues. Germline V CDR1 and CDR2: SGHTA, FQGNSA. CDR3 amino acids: CASSLRTGNTEAFF. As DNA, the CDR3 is TGTGCTAGCAGCCTAAGGACAGGGAACACTGAAGCTTTCTTT.

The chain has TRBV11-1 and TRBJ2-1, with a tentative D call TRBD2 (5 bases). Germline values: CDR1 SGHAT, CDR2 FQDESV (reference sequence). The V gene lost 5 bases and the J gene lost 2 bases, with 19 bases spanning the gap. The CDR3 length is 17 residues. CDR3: CASSRPRGSGAYNEQFF. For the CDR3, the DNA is TGTGCCAGCAGCCGCCCCCGGGGAAGCGGAGCCTACAATGAGCAGTTCTTC.

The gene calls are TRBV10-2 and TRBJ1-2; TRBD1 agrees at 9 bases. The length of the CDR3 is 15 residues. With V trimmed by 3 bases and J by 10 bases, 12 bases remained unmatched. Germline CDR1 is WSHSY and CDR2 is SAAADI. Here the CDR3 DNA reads TGCGCCAGCAGTGACTCACCCTCGGGACAGGGACTCTACACCTTC. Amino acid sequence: CASSDSPSGQGLYTF.

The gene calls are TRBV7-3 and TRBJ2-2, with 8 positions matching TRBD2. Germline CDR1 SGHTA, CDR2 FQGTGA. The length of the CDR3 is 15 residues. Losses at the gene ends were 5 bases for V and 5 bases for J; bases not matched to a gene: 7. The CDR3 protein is CASSPGTSGTGELFF. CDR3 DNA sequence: TGTGCCAGCAGCCCCGGGACTAGTGGAACCGGGGAGCTGTTTTTT.

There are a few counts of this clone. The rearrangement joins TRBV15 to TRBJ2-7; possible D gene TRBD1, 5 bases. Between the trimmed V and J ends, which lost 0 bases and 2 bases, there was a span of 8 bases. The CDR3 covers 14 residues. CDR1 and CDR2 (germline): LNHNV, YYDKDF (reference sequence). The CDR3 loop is CATSRDQGPYEQYF. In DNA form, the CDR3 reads TGTGCCACCAGCAGAGATCAGGGCCCCTACGAGCAGTACTTC.

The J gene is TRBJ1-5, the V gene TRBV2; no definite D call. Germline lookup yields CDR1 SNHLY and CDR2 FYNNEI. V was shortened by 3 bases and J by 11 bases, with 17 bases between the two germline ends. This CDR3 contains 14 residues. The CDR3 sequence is CASSEEQRPMAQHF. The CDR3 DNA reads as TGTGCCAGCAGTGAGGAACAGCGGCCAATGGCCCAGCATTTT.

The CDR3: CAWSHWDRPNTEAFF. CDR3 nucleotide sequence: TGTGCCTGGAGTCACTGGGACAGGCCGAACACTGAAGCTTTCTTT. J is TRBJ1-1 and V is TRBV30; 8 nucleotides align to TRBD1. This CDR3 region has 15 residues. V trimming: 2 bases; J trimming: 1 base; junction bases outside the gene matches: 6. CDR1 and CDR2 from the germline V gene are GTSNPN and SVGIG (reference sequence). Complete variable domain (other parts from reference TRBV30 and TRBJ1-1): SQTIHQWPATLVQPVGSPLSLECTVEGTSNPNLYWYRQAAGRGLQLLFYSVGIGQISSEVPQNLSASRPQDRQFILSSKKLLLSDSGFYLCAWSHWDRPNTEAFFGQGTRLTVV.

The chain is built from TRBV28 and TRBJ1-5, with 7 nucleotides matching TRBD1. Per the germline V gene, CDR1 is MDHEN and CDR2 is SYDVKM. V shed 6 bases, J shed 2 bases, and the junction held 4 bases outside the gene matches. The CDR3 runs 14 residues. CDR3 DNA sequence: TGTGCCAGCAGGGACGGGACAGGCAATCAGCCCCAGCATTTT. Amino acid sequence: CASRDGTGNQPQHF. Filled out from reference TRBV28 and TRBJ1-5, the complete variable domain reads DVKVTQSSRYLVKRTGEKVFLECVQDMDHENMFWYRQDPGLGLRLIYFSYDVKMKEKGDIPEGYSVSREKKERFSLILESASTNQTSMYLCASRDGTGNQPQHFGDGTRLSIL.

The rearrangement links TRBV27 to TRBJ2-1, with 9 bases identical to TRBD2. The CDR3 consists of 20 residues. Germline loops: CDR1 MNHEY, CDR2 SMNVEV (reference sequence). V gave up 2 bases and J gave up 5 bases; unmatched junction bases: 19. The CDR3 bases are TGTGCCAGCAGTTTAACCCGATCACTGGTAGCGGGAGAGTATAACAATGAGCAGTTCTTC. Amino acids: CASSLTRSLVAGEYNNEQFF.

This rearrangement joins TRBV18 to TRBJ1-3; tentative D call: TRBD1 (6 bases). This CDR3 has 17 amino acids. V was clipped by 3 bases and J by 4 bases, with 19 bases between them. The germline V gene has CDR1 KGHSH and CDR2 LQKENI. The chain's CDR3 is CASSPLLRGQMGNTIYF. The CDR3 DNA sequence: TGTGCCAGCTCACCCCTCCTTAGAGGACAGATGGGAAACACCATATATTTT.

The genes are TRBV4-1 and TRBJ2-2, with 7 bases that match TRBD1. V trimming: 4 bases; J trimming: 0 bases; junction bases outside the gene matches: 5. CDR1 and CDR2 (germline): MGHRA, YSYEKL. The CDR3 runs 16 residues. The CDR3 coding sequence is TGCGCCAGCAGCCCACCACAGGGGACGAACACCGGGGAGCTGTTTTTT. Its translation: CASSPPQGTNTGELFF.

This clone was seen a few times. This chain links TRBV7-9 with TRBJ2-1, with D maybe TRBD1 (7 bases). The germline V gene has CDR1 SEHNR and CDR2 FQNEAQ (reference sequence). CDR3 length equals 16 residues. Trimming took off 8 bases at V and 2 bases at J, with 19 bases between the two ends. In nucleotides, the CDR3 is TGTGCCAGCGCGAAACAGGGGCCGGGGGCCTACAATGAGCAGTTCTTC. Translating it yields CASAKQGPGAYNEQFF.

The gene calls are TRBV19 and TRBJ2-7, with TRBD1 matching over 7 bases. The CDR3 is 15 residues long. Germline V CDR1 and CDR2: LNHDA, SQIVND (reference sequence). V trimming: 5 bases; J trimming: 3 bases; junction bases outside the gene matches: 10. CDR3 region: CASSEQNRGNYEQYF. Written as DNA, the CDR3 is TGTGCCAGTAGTGAGCAAAACAGGGGTAACTACGAGCAGTACTTC.

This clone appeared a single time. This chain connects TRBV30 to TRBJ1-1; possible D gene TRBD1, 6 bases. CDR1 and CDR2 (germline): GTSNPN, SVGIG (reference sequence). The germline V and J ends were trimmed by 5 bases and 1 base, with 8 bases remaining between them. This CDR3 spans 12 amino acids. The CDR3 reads CAWGQTNTEAFF. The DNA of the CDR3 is TGTGCCTGGGGACAGACGAACACTGAAGCTTTCTTT.

This CDR3 reads CATRSPEQGALMSEQFF. CDR3 coding DNA: TGTGCCACCAGATCCCCCGAACAGGGGGCGTTGATGAGTGAGCAGTTCTTC. The V call is TRBV15, the J call TRBJ2-1, with TRBD1 matching 9 bases. The CDR3 loop spans 17 amino acids. The V and J ends lost 6 bases and 9 bases, in that order; junction bases with no gene match: 18. The germline V gene encodes CDR1 LNHNV and CDR2 YYDKDF (reference sequence).

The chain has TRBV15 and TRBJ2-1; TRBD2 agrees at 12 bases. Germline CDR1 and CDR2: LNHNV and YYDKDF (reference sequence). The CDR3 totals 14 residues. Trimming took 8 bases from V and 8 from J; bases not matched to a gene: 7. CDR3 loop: CATARTSGNYEQFF. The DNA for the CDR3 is TGTGCCACCGCCCGGACTAGCGGGAACTATGAGCAGTTCTTC.

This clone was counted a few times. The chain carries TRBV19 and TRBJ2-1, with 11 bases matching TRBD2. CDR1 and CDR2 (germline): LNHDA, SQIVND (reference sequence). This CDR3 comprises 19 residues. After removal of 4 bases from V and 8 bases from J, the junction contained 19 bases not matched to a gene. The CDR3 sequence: CASSSRIQGLAGTADEQFF. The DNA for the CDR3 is TGTGCCAGTAGTAGCCGTATCCAAGGACTAGCGGGTACCGCCGATGAGCAGTTCTTC.

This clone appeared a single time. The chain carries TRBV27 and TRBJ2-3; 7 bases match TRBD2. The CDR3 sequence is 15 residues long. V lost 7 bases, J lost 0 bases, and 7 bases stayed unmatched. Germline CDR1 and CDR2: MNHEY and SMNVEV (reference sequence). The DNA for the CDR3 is TGTGCCAGCAATCAGCGGGAATCGAGCACAGATACGCAGTATTTT. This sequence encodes CASNQRESSTDTQYF.

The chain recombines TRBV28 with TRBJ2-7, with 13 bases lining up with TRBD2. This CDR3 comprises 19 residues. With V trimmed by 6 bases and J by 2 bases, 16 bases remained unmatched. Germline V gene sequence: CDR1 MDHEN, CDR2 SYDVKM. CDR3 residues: CASSIPTSGRSPATYEQYF. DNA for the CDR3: TGTGCCAGCAGCATACCGACTAGCGGGAGGAGTCCCGCCACCTACGAGCAGTACTTC.

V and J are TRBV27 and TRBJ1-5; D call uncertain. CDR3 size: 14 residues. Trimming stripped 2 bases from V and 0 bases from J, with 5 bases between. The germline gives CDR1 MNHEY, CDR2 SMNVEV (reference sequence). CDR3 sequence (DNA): TGTGCCAGCAGTTTACGAGATAGCAATCAGCCCCAGCATTTT. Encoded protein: CASSLRDSNQPQHF.

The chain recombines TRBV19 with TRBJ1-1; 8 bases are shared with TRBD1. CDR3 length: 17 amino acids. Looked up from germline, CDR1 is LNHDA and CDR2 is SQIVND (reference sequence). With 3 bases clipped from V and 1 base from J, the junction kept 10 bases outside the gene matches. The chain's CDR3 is CASSMEGQGLTNTEAFF. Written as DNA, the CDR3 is TGTGCCAGTAGTATGGAAGGACAGGGATTGACGAACACTGAAGCTTTCTTT. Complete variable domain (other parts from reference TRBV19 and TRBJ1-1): DGGITQSPKYLFRKEGQNVTLSCEQNLNHDAMYWYRQDPGQGLRLIYYSQIVNDFQKGDIAEGYSVSREKKESFPLTVTSAQKNPTAFYLCASSMEGQGLTNTEAFFGQGTRLTVV.